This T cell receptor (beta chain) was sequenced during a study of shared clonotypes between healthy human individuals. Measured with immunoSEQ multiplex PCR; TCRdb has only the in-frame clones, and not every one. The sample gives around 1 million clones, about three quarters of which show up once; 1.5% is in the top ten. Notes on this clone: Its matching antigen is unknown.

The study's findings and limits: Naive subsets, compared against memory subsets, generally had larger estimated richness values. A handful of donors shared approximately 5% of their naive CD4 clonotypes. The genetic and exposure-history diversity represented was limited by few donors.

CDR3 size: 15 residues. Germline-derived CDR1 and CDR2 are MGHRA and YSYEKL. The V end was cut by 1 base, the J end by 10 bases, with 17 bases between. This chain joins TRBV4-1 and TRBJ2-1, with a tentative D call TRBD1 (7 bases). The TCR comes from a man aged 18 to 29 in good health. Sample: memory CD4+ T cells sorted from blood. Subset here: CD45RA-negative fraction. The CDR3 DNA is TGCGCCAGCAGCCAAGCAGGGGGAAGGGCGGGAGAGCAGTTCTTC. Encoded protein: CASSQAGGRAGEQFF.